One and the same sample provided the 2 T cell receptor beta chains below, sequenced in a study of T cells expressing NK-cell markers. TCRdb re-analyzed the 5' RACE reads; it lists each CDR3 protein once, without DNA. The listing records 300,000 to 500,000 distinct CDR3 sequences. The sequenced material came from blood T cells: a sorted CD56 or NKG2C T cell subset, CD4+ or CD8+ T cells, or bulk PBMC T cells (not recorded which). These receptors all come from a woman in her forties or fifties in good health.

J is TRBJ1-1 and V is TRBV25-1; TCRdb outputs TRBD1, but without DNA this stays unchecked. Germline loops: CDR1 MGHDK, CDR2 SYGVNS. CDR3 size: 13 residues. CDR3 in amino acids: CASSERAGTEAFF. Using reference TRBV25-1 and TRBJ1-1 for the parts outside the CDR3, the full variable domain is EADIYQTPRYLVIGTGKKITLECSQTMGHDKMYWYQQDPGMELHLIHYSYGVNSTEKGDLSSESTVSRIRTEHFPLTLESARPSHTSQYLCASSERAGTEAFFGQGTRLTVV.

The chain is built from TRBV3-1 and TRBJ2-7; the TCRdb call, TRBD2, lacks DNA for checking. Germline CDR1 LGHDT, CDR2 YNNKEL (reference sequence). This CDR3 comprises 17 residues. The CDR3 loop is CASSQDLRLAGGYEQYF.